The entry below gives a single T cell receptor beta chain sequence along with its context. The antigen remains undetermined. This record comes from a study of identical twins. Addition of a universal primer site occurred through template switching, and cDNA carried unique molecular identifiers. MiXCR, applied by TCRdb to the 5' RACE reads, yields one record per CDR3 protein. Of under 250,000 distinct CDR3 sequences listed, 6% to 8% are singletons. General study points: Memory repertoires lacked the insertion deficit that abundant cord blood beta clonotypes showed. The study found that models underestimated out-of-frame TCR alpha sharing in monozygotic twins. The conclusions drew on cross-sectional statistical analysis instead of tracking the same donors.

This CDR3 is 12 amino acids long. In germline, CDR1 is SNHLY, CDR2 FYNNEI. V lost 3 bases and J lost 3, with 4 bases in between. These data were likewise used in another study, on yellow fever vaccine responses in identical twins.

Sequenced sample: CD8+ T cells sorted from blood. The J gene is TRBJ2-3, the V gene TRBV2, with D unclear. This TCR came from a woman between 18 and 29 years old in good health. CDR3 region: CASSESTDTQYF. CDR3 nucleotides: TGTGCCAGCAGTGAGAGTACAGATACGCAGTATTTT. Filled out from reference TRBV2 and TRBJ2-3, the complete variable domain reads EPEVTQTPSHQVTQMGQEVILRCVPISNHLYFYWYRQILGQKVEFLVSFYNNEISEKSEIFDDQFSVERPDGSNFTLKIRSTKLEDSAMYFCASSESTDTQYFGPGTRLTVL.